Following are 21 T cell receptor beta chains from one sample sequenced in a study of blood T cell repertoires in COVID-19. Here immunoSEQ multiplex PCR was the method, and the copy in TCRdb shows in-frame clones only, minus some. The sample holds 200,000 to 300,000 clones, roughly 90% seen once. Sequencing was done on a sample of PBMCs or T cells enriched from blood (not recorded which). These receptors were collected from a woman in her 30s with acute COVID-19.

The rearrangement links TRBV5-1 to TRBJ2-6; 9 bases are a match to TRBD1. Losses at the gene ends were 4 bases for V and 0 bases for J; bases not matched to a gene: 17. The germline gives CDR1 SGHRS, CDR2 YFSETQ. The length of the CDR3 is 21 residues. CDR3 DNA sequence: TGCGCCAGCAGCCCCACCTCTCGGGACCGGGACAGGGACTCTGGGGCCAACGTCCTGACTTTC. This encodes CASSPTSRDRDRDSGANVLTF.

V and J are TRBV7-9 and TRBJ1-6, with TRBD1 identical over 8 bases. Germline V lookup: CDR1 SEHNR, CDR2 FQNEAQ (reference sequence). The V and J ends lost 3 bases and 4 bases, in that order; junction bases with no gene match: 5. The CDR3 is 16 amino acids. The CDR3: CASSFRTGTYNSPLHF. CDR3 nucleotides: TGTGCCAGCAGCTTCCGGACAGGGACATATAATTCACCCCTCCACTTT.

In this sample, this clone turned up once. This chain links TRBV27 with TRBJ2-7, with D possibly being TRBD2 (6 bases). The CDR3 covers 14 residues. CDR1 and CDR2 (germline): MNHEY, SMNVEV (reference sequence). Deletions cut 5 bases from V and 2 bases from J, with 13 bases between. The CDR3 DNA follows: TGTGCCAGCAGTCCACTCGGGGGTACCTACGAGCAGTACTTC. As protein: CASSPLGGTYEQYF.

The CDR3 is CASSPGLGNEKLFF. The CDR3 DNA follows: TGCGCCAGCAGCCCGGGACTGGGGAATGAAAAACTGTTTTTT. The genes are TRBV10-1 and TRBJ1-4; a weak D match, TRBD1 (5 bases). The ends were cut back, 6 bases at V and 5 bases at J, with 13 bases in the middle. The CDR3 contains 14 residues. Looked up from germline, CDR1 is WNHNN and CDR2 is SYGVQD (reference sequence).

V gene TRBV19 combines with J gene TRBJ1-5; TRBD1 might be the D (5 bases). V was pared by 2 bases and J by 6 bases, with 11 bases between. Germline CDR1 LNHDA, CDR2 SQIVND (reference sequence). This CDR3 region has 14 residues. This CDR3 is CASSIFFGAQPQHF. Written as DNA, the CDR3 is TGTGCCAGTAGTATATTTTTTGGGGCTCAGCCCCAGCATTTT.

This clone has a handful of counts. The chain carries TRBV15 and TRBJ1-6; D remains unclear. The V and J ends lost 0 bases and 14 bases respectively, with 17 bases between them. This CDR3 contains 15 residues. Germline loops: CDR1 LNHNV, CDR2 YYDKDF (reference sequence). The CDR3 loop reads CATSRDGSLLGTLHF. The CDR3 nucleotides read TGTGCCACCAGCAGAGATGGGTCTTTGTTGGGCACCCTCCACTTT.

The chain employs TRBV2 and TRBJ2-3; 8 bases fit TRBD1. Trimming removed 5 bases from V and 5 bases from J; junction bases left unmatched: 6. Germline V gene lookup returns CDR1 SNHLY and CDR2 FYNNEI. CDR3 size: 14 residues. The CDR3 sequence: CASSLDRGKDTQYF. The CDR3 nucleotides read TGTGCCAGCAGTCTTGACAGGGGCAAAGATACGCAGTATTTT.

The gene calls are TRBV4-1 and TRBJ1-1; 7 bases are shared with TRBD1. CDR1 is MGHRA, CDR2 YSYEKL, per germline. The ends lost 1 base at V and 0 bases at J; junction bases unmatched: 5. The CDR3 has 16 amino acids. The CDR3 is CASSQAWDSLNTEAFF. The DNA for the CDR3 is TGCGCCAGCAGCCAAGCTTGGGACAGCTTGAACACTGAAGCTTTCTTT.

This clone was seen once. The sample has other DNA sequences that encode this CDR3 too. This sequence joins TRBV5-1 and TRBJ1-5; TRBD1 agrees at 10 bases. Trimming took 4 bases from V and 7 from J; bases not matched to a gene: 5. The germline gives CDR1 SGHRS, CDR2 YFSETQ. This CDR3 comprises 14 residues. This CDR3 reads CASSTGQGDQPQHF. For the CDR3, the DNA is TGCGCCAGCAGCACAGGACAGGGGGACCAGCCCCAGCATTTT.

Here the CDR3 reads CASSLVALGIGKLFF. The CDR3 DNA reads TGTGCCAGCAGCCTAGTGGCACTAGGAATCGGAAAACTGTTTTTT. The chain recombines TRBV3-1 (or the pseudogene TRBV3-2) with TRBJ1-4; D gene ambiguous. Trimming left V 4 bases short and J 10 bases short, with 19 bases between. CDR1 and CDR2 from the germline V gene are LGHDT and YNNKEL (reference sequence). The CDR3 is made up of 15 amino acids.

This clone was detected once. This sequence joins TRBV7-3 and TRBJ2-7; 7 bases align to TRBD1. This CDR3 contains 14 residues. CDR1 is SGHTA and CDR2 is FQGTGA in the germline V gene. Trimming cost V 5 bases and J 3 bases; bases outside gene matches: 7. The CDR3, as DNA: TGTGCCAGCAGCCCAATGACAGGGCACTACGAGCAGTACTTC. Its translation: CASSPMTGHYEQYF.

The rearrangement links TRBV5-5 to TRBJ1-1; 8 bases are shared with TRBD1. The CDR3 spans 14 residues. Germline loops: CDR1 SGHKS, CDR2 YYEKEE (reference sequence). J gave up 4 bases and V 3 bases, and 5 bases lay outside the gene matches. This CDR3 reads CASSSKTGGTEAFF. CDR3 DNA: TGTGCCAGCAGCTCTAAAACAGGGGGCACTGAAGCTTTCTTT.

The chain combines TRBV9 with TRBJ2-1, with a tentative D call TRBD2 (5 bases). The ends were cut back, 2 bases at V and 7 bases at J, with 22 bases in the middle. CDR1 and CDR2 (germline): SGDLS, YYNGEE. This CDR3 has 17 residues. The CDR3 DNA follows: TGTGCCAGCAGCGTCTTGGTTTCCACTAGTGCAGTTAATGAGCAGTTCTTC. Amino acids: CASSVLVSTSAVNEQFF.

The chain recombines TRBV30 with TRBJ2-7; D is perhaps TRBD1 (5 bases). This CDR3 contains 14 residues. V was trimmed by 7 bases and J by 3 bases, leaving 19 bases between them. Germline-derived CDR1 and CDR2 are GTSNPN and SVGIG (reference sequence). The CDR3 spells CASKNQDNYYEQYF. CDR3 sequence (DNA): TGTGCCTCCAAGAATCAGGACAACTACTACGAGCAGTACTTC.

The chain recombines TRBV5-1 with TRBJ2-7, with 9 bases fitting TRBD2. Germline V gene sequence: CDR1 SGHRS, CDR2 YFSETQ. J lost 0 bases, V lost 1 base, and 2 bases had no gene match. This CDR3 is 15 amino acids long. The CDR3 nucleotides read TGCGCCAGCAGCTTGAGCGGGGGGTTCTCCTACGAGCAGTACTTC. Encoded protein: CASSLSGGFSYEQYF. Full variable domain (rest looked up from reference TRBV5-1 and TRBJ2-7): KAGVTQTPRYLIKTRGQQVTLSCSPISGHRSVSWYQQTPGQGLQFLFEYFSETQRNKGNFPGRFSGRQFSNSRSEMNVSTLELGDSALYLCASSLSGGFSYEQYFGPGTRLTVT.

The chain is built from TRBV29-1 and TRBJ2-7; D may be TRBD1 (6 bases). The length of the CDR3 is 11 residues. Germline assignment: CDR1 SQVTM and CDR2 ANQGSEA. V lost 4 bases and J 5 bases, leaving 9 bases between the germline ends. This CDR3 is CSVVGAHEQYF. The CDR3 DNA is TGCAGCGTTGTGGGGGCACACGAGCAGTACTTC.

The genes are TRBV4-3 and TRBJ1-2; D gene ambiguous. Germline V lookup: CDR1 LGHNA, CDR2 YSLEER. CDR3 length: 15 amino acids. V was pared by 0 bases and J by 6 bases, with 14 bases between. CDR3 amino acids: CASSQELEGWDGYTF. CDR3 DNA sequence: TGCGCCAGCAGCCAAGAACTAGAGGGTTGGGATGGCTACACCTTC.

V and J are TRBV7-3 and TRBJ2-1; D gene unclear. CDR3 length: 11 residues. V lost 4 bases and J lost 8, with 6 bases in between. CDR1 is SGHTA and CDR2 is FQGTGA in the germline V gene. The DNA for the CDR3 is TGTGCCAGCAGCTCCGAGCATGAGCAGTTCTTC. As protein: CASSSEHEQFF.

The rearrangement joins TRBV27 to TRBJ2-1; 11 bases are shared with TRBD1. This CDR3 has 15 amino acids. Unmatched junction bases numbered 7, after V lost 6 bases and J lost 6 bases. Per the germline V gene, CDR1 is MNHEY and CDR2 is SMNVEV (reference sequence). The CDR3 coding sequence is TGTGCCAGCAGCACCGGACAGGGGGCTGGCAATGAGCAGTTCTTC. Residues: CASSTGQGAGNEQFF.

This chain joins TRBV3-1 (or the pseudogene TRBV3-2) and TRBJ1-1, with TRBD1 identical over 7 bases. The CDR3 extends over 14 amino acids. The germline V gene has CDR1 LGHDT and CDR2 YNNKEL (reference sequence). V lost 3 bases, J lost 1 base, and 2 bases stayed unmatched. The CDR3 nucleotides are TGTGCCAGCAGCCATAGGACAGGGAACACTGAAGCTTTCTTT. Amino acid sequence: CASSHRTGNTEAFF.

The chain joins TRBV6-5 to TRBJ1-2; 9 bases align to TRBD1. The V segment lost 8 bases and the J segment 2 bases; nucleotides outside the gene matches: 6. The CDR3 is 14 residues long. Germline CDR1 is MNHEY and CDR2 is SVGAGI. CDR3 DNA sequence: TGTGCCAGCCATAACAGGGGGCGGAACTATGGCTACACCTTC. This codes for CASHNRGRNYGYTF.